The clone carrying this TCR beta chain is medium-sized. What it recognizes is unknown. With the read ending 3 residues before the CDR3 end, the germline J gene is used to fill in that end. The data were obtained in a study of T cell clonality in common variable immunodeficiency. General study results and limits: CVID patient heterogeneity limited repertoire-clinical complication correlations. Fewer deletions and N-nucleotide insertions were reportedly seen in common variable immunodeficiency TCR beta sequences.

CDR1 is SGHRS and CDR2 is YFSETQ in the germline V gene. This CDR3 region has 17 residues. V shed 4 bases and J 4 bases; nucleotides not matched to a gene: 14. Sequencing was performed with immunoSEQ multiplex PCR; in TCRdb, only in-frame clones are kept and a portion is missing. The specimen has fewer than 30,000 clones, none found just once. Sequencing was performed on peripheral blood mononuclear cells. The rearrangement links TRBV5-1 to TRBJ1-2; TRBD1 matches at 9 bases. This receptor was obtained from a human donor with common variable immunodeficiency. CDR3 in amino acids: CASSPSTGGIVVYGYTF. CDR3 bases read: TGCGCCAGCAGCCCCTCGACAGGGGGGATTGTGGTCTATGGC. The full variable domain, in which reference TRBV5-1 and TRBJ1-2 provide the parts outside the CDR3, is KAGVTQTPRYLIKTRGQQVTLSCSPISGHRSVSWYQQTPGQGLQFLFEYFSETQRNKGNFPGRFSGRQFSNSRSEMNVSTLELGDSALYLCASSPSTGGIVVYGYTFGSGTRLTVV.